This entry concerns a single T cell receptor beta chain. What it binds is not known. The sample comes from a study of T cells in Graves' hyperthyroidism and ophthalmopathy. Study results and caveats: Among clonotypes expanded in thyroid above 0.001, most were also found in blood.

Patients aged 18 to 65 had newly diagnosed hyperthyroidism of under 2 months' duration. Amplification of TCR beta CDR3 regions used RNA as the template. TCR CDR3 underwent first-round RT-PCR with the HTBI primer set. In TCRdb, the multiplex PCR reads were re-called with MiXCR into one record per CDR3 protein. The repertoire holds 600,000 to 750,000 distinct CDR3 sequences, with 15% to 20% as singletons. Per the germline V gene, CDR1 is SEHNR and CDR2 is FQNEAQ (reference sequence). The trim removed 3 bases at V and 4 bases at J, leaving 5 bases unmatched. This CDR3 has 16 amino acids. Sequencing was performed on blood. The chain couples TRBV7-9 to TRBJ2-5; 13 bases are a match to TRBD2. This receptor was identified in a man between 50 and 59 years old with Graves' hyperthyroidism. The CDR3 reads CASSFGLAGDGETQYF. The CDR3 nucleotides are TGTGCCAGCAGCTTCGGACTAGCGGGAGATGGAGAGACCCAGTACTTC.